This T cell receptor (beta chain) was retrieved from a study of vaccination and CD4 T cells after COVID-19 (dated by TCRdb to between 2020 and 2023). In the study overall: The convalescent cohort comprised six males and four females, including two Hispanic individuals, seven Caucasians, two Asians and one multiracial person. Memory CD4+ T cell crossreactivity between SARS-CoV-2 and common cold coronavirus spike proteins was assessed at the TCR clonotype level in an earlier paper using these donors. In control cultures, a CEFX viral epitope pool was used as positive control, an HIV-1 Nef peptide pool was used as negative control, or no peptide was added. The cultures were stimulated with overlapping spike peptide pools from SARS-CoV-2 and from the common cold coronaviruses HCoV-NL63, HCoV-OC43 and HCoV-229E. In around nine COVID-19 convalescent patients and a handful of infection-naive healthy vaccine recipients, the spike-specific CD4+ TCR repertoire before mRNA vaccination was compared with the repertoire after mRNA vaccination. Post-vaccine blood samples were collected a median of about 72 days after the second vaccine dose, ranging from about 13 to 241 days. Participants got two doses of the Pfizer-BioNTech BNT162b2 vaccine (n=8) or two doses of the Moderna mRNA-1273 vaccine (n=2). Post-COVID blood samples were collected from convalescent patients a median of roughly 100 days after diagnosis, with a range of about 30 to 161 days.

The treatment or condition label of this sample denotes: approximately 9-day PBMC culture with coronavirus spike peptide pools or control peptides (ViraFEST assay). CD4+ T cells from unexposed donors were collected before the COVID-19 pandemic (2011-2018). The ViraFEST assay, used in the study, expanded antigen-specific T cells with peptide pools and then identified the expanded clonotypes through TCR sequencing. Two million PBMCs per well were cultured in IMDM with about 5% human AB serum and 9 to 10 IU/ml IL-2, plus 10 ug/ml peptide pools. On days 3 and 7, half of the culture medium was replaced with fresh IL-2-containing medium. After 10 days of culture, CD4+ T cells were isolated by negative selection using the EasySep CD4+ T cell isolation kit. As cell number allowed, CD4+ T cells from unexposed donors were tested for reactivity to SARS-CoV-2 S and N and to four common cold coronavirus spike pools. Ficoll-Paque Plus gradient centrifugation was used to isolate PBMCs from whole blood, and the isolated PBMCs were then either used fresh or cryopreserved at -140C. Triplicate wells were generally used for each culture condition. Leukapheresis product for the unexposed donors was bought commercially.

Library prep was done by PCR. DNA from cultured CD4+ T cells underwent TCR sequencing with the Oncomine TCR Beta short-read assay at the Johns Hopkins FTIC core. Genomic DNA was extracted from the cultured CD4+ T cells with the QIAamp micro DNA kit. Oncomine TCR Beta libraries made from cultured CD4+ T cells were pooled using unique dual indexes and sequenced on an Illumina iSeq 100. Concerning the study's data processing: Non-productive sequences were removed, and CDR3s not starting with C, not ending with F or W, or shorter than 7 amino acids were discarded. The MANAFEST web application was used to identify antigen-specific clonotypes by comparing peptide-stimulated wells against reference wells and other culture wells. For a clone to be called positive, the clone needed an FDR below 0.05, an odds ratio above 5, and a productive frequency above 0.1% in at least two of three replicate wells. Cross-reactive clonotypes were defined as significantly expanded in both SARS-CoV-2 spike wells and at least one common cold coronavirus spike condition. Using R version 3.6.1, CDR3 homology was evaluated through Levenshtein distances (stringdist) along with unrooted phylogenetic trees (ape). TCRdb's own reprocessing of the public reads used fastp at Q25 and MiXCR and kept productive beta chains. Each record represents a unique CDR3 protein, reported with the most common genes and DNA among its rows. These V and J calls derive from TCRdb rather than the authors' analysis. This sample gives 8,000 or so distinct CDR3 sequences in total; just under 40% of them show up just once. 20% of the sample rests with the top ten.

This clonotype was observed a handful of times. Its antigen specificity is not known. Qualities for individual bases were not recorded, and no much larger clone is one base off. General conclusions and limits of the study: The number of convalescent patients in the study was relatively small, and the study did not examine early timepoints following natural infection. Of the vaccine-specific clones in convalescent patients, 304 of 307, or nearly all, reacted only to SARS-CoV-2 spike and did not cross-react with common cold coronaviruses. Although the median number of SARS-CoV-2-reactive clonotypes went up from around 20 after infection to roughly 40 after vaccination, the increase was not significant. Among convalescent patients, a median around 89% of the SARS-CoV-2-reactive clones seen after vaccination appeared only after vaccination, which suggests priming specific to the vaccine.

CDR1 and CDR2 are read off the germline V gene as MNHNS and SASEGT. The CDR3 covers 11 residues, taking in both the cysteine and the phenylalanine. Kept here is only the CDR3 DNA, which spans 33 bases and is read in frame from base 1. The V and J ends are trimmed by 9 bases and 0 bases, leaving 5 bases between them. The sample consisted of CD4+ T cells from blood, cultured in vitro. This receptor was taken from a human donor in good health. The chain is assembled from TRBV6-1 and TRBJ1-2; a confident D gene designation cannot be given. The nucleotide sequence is TGTGCCAGTGGGACTAACTATGGCTACACCTTC. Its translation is CASGTNYGYTF.